This T cell receptor beta chain was sequenced during a study of T cell responses to AZD1222 COVID-19 vaccine. The study's findings and limits: Scientists sampled the repertoires only once the peak T cell response had passed. Donors were mostly white British, more females; clonal diversity possibly underestimated. Targeting of unmutated variant regions was reportedly seen in nearly half of spike-specific TCRs. Baseline seropositives among AZD1222 recipients totaled only 5 to 7.

Here immunoSEQ multiplex PCR was the method, and the copy in TCRdb shows in-frame clones only, minus some. The table has 55,000 to 85,000 clones, 84% seen once. Note on this clone: Its antigen is currently unknown.

Sequencing used peripheral blood, obtained on day 0 of AZD1222 vaccination. The source of this sequence is an adult in good health.

CDR3 amino acids: CASSLAGGGAEAFF. Here the CDR3 DNA reads TGTGCCAGCAGCTTAGCCGGAGGAGGCGCTGAAGCTTTCTTT. The genes are TRBV7-9 and TRBJ1-1; no definite D call. Trimming shortened V by 0 bases and J by 6 bases, and 11 bases separated the two germline ends. The CDR3 contains 14 residues. The V gene's germline CDR1 is SEHNR and CDR2 FQNEAQ (reference sequence).